This T cell receptor (beta chain) originates from a study of T cells in Graves' hyperthyroidism and ophthalmopathy. Study findings and constraints: Expanded thyroid clonotypes (above 0.001) were mostly also found in blood. Median prediction lead before ophthalmopathy onset was 6.5 to 7 months with the model. Stable hyperthyroidism was separated from ophthalmopathy by a model based on 13 V-J features.

As regards this clonotype: Antigen: not known.

RNA transcripts served as the template for amplifying TCR beta CDR3 regions. HTBI primers were employed in a first-round RT-PCR of the TCR CDR3. TCRdb processed the multiplex PCR reads anew with MiXCR; each CDR3 protein has one entry. The top ten clones hold around 28% of a sample with about 280,000 distinct CDR3 sequences, less than 30% of them seen once. Recently diagnosed hyperthyroidism of less than 2 months' duration affected patients aged 18 to 65. The CDR3 consists of 10 residues. Trimming left V 7 bases short and J 13 bases short, with 11 bases between. Germline V gene data show CDR1 as SNHLY and CDR2 as FYNNEI.

V and J are TRBV2 and TRBJ2-1; TRBD2 might be the D (5 bases). Sequenced sample: blood. The source of this sequence is a man between 35 and 55 years old with Graves' hyperthyroidism that later progressed to Graves' ophthalmopathy. CDR3 nucleotide sequence: TGTGCCAGCAAGTTAGCGATACAGTTCTTC. It encodes CASKLAIQFF.